This T cell receptor beta chain came from a study of blood T cell repertoires in COVID-19. Study-level information: Some COVID-19 samples were acute and others convalescent; all came from the United States, Italy and Spain.

Original data processing: Amplification from reference gene primers served as the basis for estimated nucleated cell counts. Only in-frame clones appear in the TCRdb table, and some are missing; sequencing was by immunoSEQ multiplex PCR. Clone size and V and J calls were adopted from that table, with D and trimming inferred from the DNA. The sample lists about 270,000 clones; less than 90% were seen once. The V gene end was trimmed by 2 bases and the J gene end by 9 bases; junction bases not matched to a gene: 7. Germline CDR1 reads MNHEY; CDR2 reads SVGAGI. CDR3 length equals 14 residues. This rearrangement joins TRBV6-5 to TRBJ1-5, with 7 bases identical to TRBD1. Sequencing was done on a sample of peripheral blood. The sequence was obtained from a woman in her 30s with COVID-19, enrolled during active disease. The CDR3: CASSYTGQGGPQHF. Here the CDR3 DNA reads TGTGCCAGCAGTTACACGGGCCAGGGGGGGCCCCAGCATTTT.